This TCR beta chain is drawn from a study of blood T cell repertoires in COVID-19. Overall study context: PBMCs, B-cell-depleted T cells, or T cells were the source of the cDNA or gDNA that made up the material.

The repertoire was sequenced with immunoSEQ multiplex PCR; TCRdb's copy has only in-frame clones and lacks some. The sample has about 200,000 clones; around three quarters are singletons. Deletions cut 8 bases from V and 4 bases from J, with 22 bases between. The CDR3 extends over 16 amino acids. Germline loops: CDR1 MNHNY, CDR2 SVGAGI (reference sequence). The chain couples TRBV6-6 to TRBJ2-3; D possibly corresponds to TRBD2 (7 bases). This receptor was identified in a woman in her 70s with acute or convalescent COVID-19. Material: peripheral blood. The chain's CDR3 is CASRSLGGGGPDTQYF. DNA for the CDR3: TGTGCCAGCCGGTCTTTAGGGGGAGGGGGTCCAGATACGCAGTATTTT.